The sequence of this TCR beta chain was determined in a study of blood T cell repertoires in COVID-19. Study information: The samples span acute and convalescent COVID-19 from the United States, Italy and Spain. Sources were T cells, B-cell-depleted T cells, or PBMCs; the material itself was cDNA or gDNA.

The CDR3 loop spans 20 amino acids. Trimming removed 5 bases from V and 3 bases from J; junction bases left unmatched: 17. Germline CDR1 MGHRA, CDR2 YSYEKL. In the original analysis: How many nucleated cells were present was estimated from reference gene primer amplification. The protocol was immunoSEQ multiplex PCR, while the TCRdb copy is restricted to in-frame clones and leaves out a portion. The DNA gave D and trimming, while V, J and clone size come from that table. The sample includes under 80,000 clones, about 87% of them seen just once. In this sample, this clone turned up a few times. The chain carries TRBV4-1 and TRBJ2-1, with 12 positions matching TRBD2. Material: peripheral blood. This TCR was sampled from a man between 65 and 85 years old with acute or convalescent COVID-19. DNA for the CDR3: TGCGCCAGCAGCGGCTCGGGGGGTCGAACTAGCGGGAGGTTCTACAATGAGCAGTTCTTC. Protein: CASSGSGGRTSGRFYNEQFF.